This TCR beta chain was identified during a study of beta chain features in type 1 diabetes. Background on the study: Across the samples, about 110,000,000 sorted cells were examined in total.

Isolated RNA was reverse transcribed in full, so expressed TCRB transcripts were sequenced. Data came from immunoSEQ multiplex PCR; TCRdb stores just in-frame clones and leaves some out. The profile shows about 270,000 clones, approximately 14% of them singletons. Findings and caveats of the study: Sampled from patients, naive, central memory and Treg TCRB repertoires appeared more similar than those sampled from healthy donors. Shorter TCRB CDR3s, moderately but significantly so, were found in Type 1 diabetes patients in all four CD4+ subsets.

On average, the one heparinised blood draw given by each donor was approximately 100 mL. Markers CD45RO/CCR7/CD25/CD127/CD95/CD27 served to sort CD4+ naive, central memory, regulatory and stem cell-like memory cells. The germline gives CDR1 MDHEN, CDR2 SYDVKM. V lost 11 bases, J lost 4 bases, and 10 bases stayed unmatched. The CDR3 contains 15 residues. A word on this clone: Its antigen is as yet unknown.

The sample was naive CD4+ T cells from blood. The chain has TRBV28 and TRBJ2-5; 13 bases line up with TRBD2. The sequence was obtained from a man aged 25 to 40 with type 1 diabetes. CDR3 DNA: TGTGCCTCCACAGGACTAGCGGGAGTGGTAGAGACCCAGTACTTC. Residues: CASTGLAGVVETQYF.